One T cell receptor beta chain is described in this entry. Under the authors' procedure: It was from reference gene primer amplification that nucleated cell counts were estimated. Clones were sequenced by immunoSEQ multiplex PCR, and TCRdb holds only the in-frame ones, with some missing. The DNA was the basis for D and trimming; V, J and clone size are from that table. The table shows around 100,000 clones, with about 86% occurring only once. This record comes from a study of blood T cell repertoires in COVID-19. Study overall: Acute-phase and convalescent COVID-19 samples originated in the United States, Italy and Spain. PBMCs, B-cell-depleted T cells, or T cells provided the cDNA or gDNA that made up the material.

Germline CDR1 is MNHEY and CDR2 is SVGEGT. The CDR3 sequence is 15 residues long. With 2 bases removed from V and 3 bases from J, the gap between germline ends came to 10 bases. The sequence was collected from a human donor in a cohort sampled during active COVID-19. Sequenced: peripheral blood. The rearrangement uses TRBV6-2 or TRBV6-3 and TRBJ2-2; weak D call: TRBD2 (5 bases). As DNA, the CDR3 is TGTGCCAGCAGTTACGATGGGAGAGACACCGGGGAGCTGTTTTTT. It encodes CASSYDGRDTGELFF.